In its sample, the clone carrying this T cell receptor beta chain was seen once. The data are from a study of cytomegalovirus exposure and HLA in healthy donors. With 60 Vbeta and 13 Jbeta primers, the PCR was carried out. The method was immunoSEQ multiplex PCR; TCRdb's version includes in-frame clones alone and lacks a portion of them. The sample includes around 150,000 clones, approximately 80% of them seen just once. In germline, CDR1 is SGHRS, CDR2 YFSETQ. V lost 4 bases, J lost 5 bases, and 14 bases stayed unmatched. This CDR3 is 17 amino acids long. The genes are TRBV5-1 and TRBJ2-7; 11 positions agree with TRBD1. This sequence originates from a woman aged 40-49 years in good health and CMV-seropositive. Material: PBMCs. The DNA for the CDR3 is TGCGCCAGCAGCCGGAATGGAGGGACAGGGGGGATCCACGAGCAGTACTTC. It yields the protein CASSRNGGTGGIHEQYF.